This T cell receptor beta chain stems from a study of Ad26.COV2.S vaccination and SARS-CoV-2 variants. Whole-study findings and limits: In vaccinated individuals, spike-specific CD8+ and CD4+ T cell responses reportedly displayed substantial breadth.

Here immunoSEQ multiplex PCR was the method, and the copy in TCRdb shows in-frame clones only, minus some. The sample comprises roughly 410,000 clones, roughly 85% of which are singletons, and around 7.4% rests with the top ten. Germline CDR1 reads MGHRA; CDR2 reads YSYEKL. CDR3 size: 13 residues. Trimming removed 8 bases at V and 3 bases at J, with 12 bases between. Noted treatment: roughly 20 received Ad26.COV2.S at low or high dose, single or two shots; about 5 received placebo; per-sample allocation not given. Following the first vaccine or placebo injection, samples were taken on day 63. With respect to this clone: Its antigen is unknown.

Sequenced material: peripheral blood, taken in a trial of Ad26.COV2.S vaccine versus placebo. This TCR was sampled from a person between 18 and 65 years old who received the Ad26.COV2.S COVID-19 vaccine or a placebo. This chain joins TRBV4-1 and TRBJ2-3; D is possibly TRBD2 (5 bases). This CDR3 is CASGLGVTDTQYF. The CDR3 DNA reads as TGCGCCAGCGGGCTGGGAGTGACAGATACGCAGTATTTT.